This TCR beta chain appears in the sequencing data of a study of CD8 T cells in Susac syndrome. V shed 3 bases and J 3 bases; nucleotides not matched to a gene: 8. The germline gives CDR1 LGHDT, CDR2 YNNKEL (reference sequence). The length of the CDR3 is 16 residues. Reverse transcription of about 0.5 to 1 ug RNA used random hexamers. Across 54 Vbeta and 13 Jbeta, immunoSEQ multiplex PCR amplified TCR beta CDR3. TCRdb called the immunoSEQ multiplex PCR reads again in MiXCR, with one record for every CDR3 protein. The top ten hold 0.26% of the sample, which has about 80,000 distinct CDR3 sequences, over 90% seen once. The authors negatively isolated CD8+ and CD4+ T cells and FACS-enriched TEMRA cells. This clonotype was found once.

This sequence originates from a human donor in good health. The gene calls are TRBV3-1 and TRBJ2-3; 8 bases are shared with TRBD2. The sample taken for sequencing was CD8+ T cells from PBMCs. In nucleotides, the CDR3 is TGTGCCAGCAGCCACCACCTAGCGGGTGAGACAGATACGCAGTATTTT. It codes for CASSHHLAGETDTQYF.